This passage covers 18 T cell receptor beta chains from one sample sequenced in a study of post-analysis software for immune sequencing data. Points from the study as a whole: Roughly five TRBV segments appeared more often in patients than in controls, and TRBV5-6, TRBV5-1 and TRBV20-1 were among these.

TCR beta cDNA libraries included unique molecular identifiers. TCRdb used MiXCR to reprocess the PCR reads, holding one entry per CDR3 protein. This sample has some 450,000 distinct CDR3 sequences; roughly 45% occur once, and the top ten carry roughly 12%. Their target antigens are unknown. Material: blood. These TCRs come from a girl aged 5 to 17 with multiple sclerosis.

This rearrangement joins TRBV5-1 to TRBJ2-1; 7 bases line up with TRBD2. The CDR3 runs 15 residues. CDR1 is SGHRS and CDR2 is YFSETQ in the germline V gene. The V and J ends lost 4 bases and 5 bases, in that order; junction bases with no gene match: 9. CDR3 DNA: TGCGCCAGCAGCCCGCCTAGCGGTAACCACAATGAGCAGTTCTTC. Its translation: CASSPPSGNHNEQFF.

The rearrangement links TRBV6-1 to TRBJ2-7; 11 bases align to TRBD2. Germline CDR1 MNHNS, CDR2 SASEGT. The CDR3 loop spans 16 amino acids. The V gene end was trimmed by 6 bases and the J gene end by 2 bases; junction bases not matched to a gene: 9. Here the CDR3 DNA reads TGTGCCAGCAGCGACCAGAGACTAGCGGGACCCTACGAGCAGTACTTC. Translating gives CASSDQRLAGPYEQYF.

This clonotype occurred a few times. V gene TRBV20-1 combines with J gene TRBJ2-1, with D unclear. Germline-derived CDR1 and CDR2 are DFQATT and SNEGSKA (reference sequence). The CDR3 is made up of 11 amino acids. The germline V and J ends were trimmed by 3 bases and 14 bases, with 14 bases remaining between them. The CDR3 sequence is CSASGRPREFF. DNA for the CDR3: TGCAGTGCTAGCGGAAGACCTCGGGAGTTCTTC.

The chain recombines TRBV2 with TRBJ2-7; TRBD2 matches at 7 bases. The V and J ends lost 6 bases and 4 bases, in that order; junction bases with no gene match: 15. The CDR3 totals 16 residues. CDR1 SNHLY and CDR2 FYNNEI come from the germline V gene. The CDR3 region is CASRDPRAGSSYEQYF. The DNA for the CDR3 is TGTGCCAGCAGAGACCCCAGAGCGGGAAGTAGTTACGAGCAGTACTTC. The variable domain in full, completed from reference TRBV2 and TRBJ2-7, reads EPEVTQTPSHQVTQMGQEVILRCVPISNHLYFYWYRQILGQKVEFLVSFYNNEISEKSEIFDDQFSVERPDGSNFTLKIRSTKLEDSAMYFCASRDPRAGSSYEQYFGPGTRLTVT.

This sequence joins TRBV29-1 and TRBJ2-5; TRBD1 aligns across 8 bases. TRBJ2-7 matches the DNA end more closely, so the J call is doubtful. Germline-derived CDR1 and CDR2 are SQVTM and ANQGSEA. The CDR3 has 15 residues. CDR3 DNA: TGCAGCGGGGCGGGCGGGACAGGAGTTTATTACGAGCAGTACTTC. Translating gives CSGAGGTGVYYEQYF.

This clonotype was seen a few times. The chain links TRBV28 to TRBJ2-3; 10 bases are shared with TRBD1. Germline CDR1 reads MDHEN; CDR2 reads SYDVKM. This CDR3 contains 16 residues. The V segment lost 7 bases and the J segment 0 bases; nucleotides outside the gene matches: 7. The DNA for the CDR3 is TGTGCCAGCACTTTCTCGGGACAGGGGAGCACAGATACGCAGTATTTT. Protein: CASTFSGQGSTDTQYF. The variable domain in full, completed from reference TRBV28 and TRBJ2-3, reads DVKVTQSSRYLVKRTGEKVFLECVQDMDHENMFWYRQDPGLGLRLIYFSYDVKMKEKGDIPEGYSVSREKKERFSLILESASTNQTSMYLCASTFSGQGSTDTQYFGPGTRLTVL.

V gene TRBV4-2 combines with J gene TRBJ2-1; the D gene is possibly TRBD2 (6 bases). CDR3 length equals 17 residues. V lost 3 bases, J lost 9 bases, and 24 bases lay in between. Germline V lookup: CDR1 LGHNA, CDR2 YNFKEQ. The CDR3 sequence is CASSHGGTGPKFGEQFF. The CDR3 DNA reads as TGTGCCAGCAGCCATGGGGGGACCGGACCAAAGTTTGGTGAGCAGTTCTTC.

This chain connects TRBV7-9 to TRBJ2-7, with TRBD2 identical over 9 bases. The CDR3 extends over 15 amino acids. Germline-derived CDR1 and CDR2 are SEHNR and FQNEAQ (reference sequence). V shed 5 bases, J shed 2 bases, and the junction held 7 bases outside the gene matches. The CDR3 protein is CASSAASGKPYEQYF. As DNA, the CDR3 is TGTGCCAGCAGCGCGGCTAGCGGGAAACCCTACGAGCAGTACTTC.

The chain joins TRBV7-9 to TRBJ2-1, with TRBD2 matching over 7 bases. There are 17 residues in the CDR3. Germline V gene sequence: CDR1 SEHNR, CDR2 FQNEAQ (reference sequence). After removal of 4 bases from V and 2 bases from J, the junction contained 11 bases not matched to a gene. This CDR3 is CASSSPLAESTYNEQFF. The CDR3 DNA sequence: TGTGCCAGCAGCTCGCCCCTAGCGGAATCCACCTACAATGAGCAGTTCTTC.

The genes are TRBV6-5 and TRBJ2-7, with 8 bases that match TRBD2. The CDR3 consists of 15 residues. With V trimmed by 2 bases and J by 2 bases, 5 bases remained unmatched. CDR1 and CDR2 from the germline V gene are MNHEY and SVGAGI. This CDR3 is CASSYGASGPYEQYF. In DNA, the CDR3 is TGTGCCAGCAGTTACGGGGCTAGCGGGCCCTACGAGCAGTACTTC.

The chain uses TRBV2 and TRBJ2-4; no reliable D call. The J call may not be correct, given that the DNA end is closer to TRBJ2-7. The CDR3 loop spans 13 amino acids. Germline V gene lookup returns CDR1 SNHLY and CDR2 FYNNEI. CDR3 sequence (DNA): TGTGCCACCGTCCTCGTGGTGGGTAACGAGCAGTACTTC. Residues: CATVLVVGNEQYF.

This chain joins TRBV5-1 and TRBJ2-3, with a possible D match to TRBD1 (6 bases). CDR1 and CDR2 from the germline V gene are SGHRS and YFSETQ. Trimming removed 1 base at V and 2 bases at J, with 14 bases between. The CDR3 is 16 amino acids. This CDR3 reads CASSLSQGVSTDTQYF. The CDR3 DNA follows: TGCGCCAGCAGCTTGTCACAGGGAGTGTCCACAGATACGCAGTATTTT.

The sample holds a few counts of this clonotype. The V and J genes are TRBV5-1 and TRBJ2-3, with 11 nucleotides matching TRBD2. Losses at the gene ends were 0 bases for V and 6 bases for J; bases not matched to a gene: 9. The CDR3 is made up of 17 amino acids. From germline, CDR1 is SGHRS and CDR2 YFSETQ. The DNA of the CDR3 is TGCGCCAGCAGCTTGGCCCCTAGCGGGAGGAGTGAGGATACGCAGTATTTT. It translates to CASSLAPSGRSEDTQYF.

This chain links TRBV12-3 or TRBV12-4 with TRBJ2-1, with 8 bases fitting TRBD1. The CDR3 runs to 16 residues. V was clipped by 5 bases and J by 6 bases; unmatched bases: 12. The CDR3 here is CASSPTGGKGGNEQFF. The CDR3 bases are TGTGCCAGCAGTCCTACAGGGGGGAAGGGTGGCAATGAGCAGTTCTTC.

This clonotype was seen a handful of times. This chain joins TRBV29-1 and TRBJ2-3; D remains ambiguous. There are 12 residues in the CDR3. V was shortened by 7 bases and J by 6 bases, with 14 bases between the two germline ends. Per the germline V gene, CDR1 is SQVTM and CDR2 is ANQGSEA. In DNA, the CDR3 is TGCAGCGCGCCGCAAGGGAAGGATACGCAGTATTTT. This translates into CSAPQGKDTQYF.

This sequence joins TRBV4-2 and TRBJ1-4; 8 bases match TRBD1. Looked up from germline, CDR1 is LGHNA and CDR2 is YNFKEQ. The V gene end was trimmed by 0 bases and the J gene end by 8 bases; junction bases not matched to a gene: 11. The CDR3 loop spans 17 amino acids. CDR3 nucleotide sequence: TGTGCCAGCAGCCAAGATGGAGGTGTACAGGGGGACGAAAAACTGTTTTTT. This translates into CASSQDGGVQGDEKLFF.

This clonotype was seen a few times. The rearrangement links TRBV7-2 to TRBJ2-1, with no clear D. Trimming cost V 5 bases and J 8 bases, with 13 bases left between them. This CDR3 region has 13 residues. Germline V gives CDR1 SGHTA, CDR2 FQGNSA. Here the CDR3 DNA reads TGTGCCAGCAGCCCCAGTTACGAGCATGAGCAGTTCTTC. Its translation is CASSPSYEHEQFF.

The CDR3 coding sequence is TGTGCCAGCACCGGACAGCGGGGCAGGGATAGGAATGAGCAGTTCTTC. This sequence encodes CASTGQRGRDRNEQFF. This sequence joins TRBV7-2 and TRBJ2-1; D may be TRBD2 (7 bases). V was clipped by 7 bases and J by 7 bases, with 23 bases between them. The germline V gene has CDR1 SGHTA and CDR2 FQGNSA. The CDR3 has 16 residues.